Listed below are T cell receptor beta chains from one sample, sequenced in a study of T-cell reconstitution after alpha-beta-depleted transplantation in children. Each CDR3 protein gets one entry after TCRdb re-called the PCR reads with MiXCR. The sample includes hundreds of thousands of distinct CDR3 sequences, approximately 9% of them seen just once. Sample: PBMCs from the stem cell graft donor, taken from the stem cell graft. The receptors were gathered from a human donor who donated a stem cell graft to a child with acute lymphoblastic leukemia. The CDR3 runs from the conserved cysteine through the conserved F or W. A D gene is named only where the DNA matches it firmly. Only some rows state a clone size, as once, few, many or a class for expanded clones.

>many|TRBD2|TRBJ2-1|TRBV7-2
TGTGCCAGCAGCCTAGCGGAGTACAATGAGCAGTTCTTC
CASSLAEYNEQFF
>few|TRBD2|TRBJ2-2|TRBV3-1
TGTGCCAGCAGCCAAATGGGACTAGCGGGGGACAGCGGGGAGCTGTTTTTT
CASSQMGLAGDSGELFF
>few|.|TRBJ1-1|TRBV12-3/TRBV12-4
TGTGCCAGCACCCTGAGGGCCCGAGCTTTCTTT
CASTLRARAFF
>many|.|TRBJ1-6|TRBV18
TGTGCCAGCTCACCAGAACAGGGAAATTCACCCCTCCACTTT
CASSPEQGNSPLHF
>.|TRBD1|TRBJ2-2|TRBV2
TGTGCCAGCAGTGTGGTTCGGGACAGGGTTACCGGGGAGCTGTTTTTT
CASSVVRDRVTGELFF
>many|TRBD1|TRBJ2-3|TRBV18
TGTGCCAGCTCACCACGCGAGGGGGCATGGAGCACAGATACGCAGTATTTT
CASSPREGAWSTDTQYF
>.|.|TRBJ2-7|TRBV6-2/TRBV6-3
TGTGCCAGCAGATTCGGCAGGAGTTCCTACGAGCAGTACTTC
CASRFGRSSYEQYF
>few|TRBD2|TRBJ2-7|TRBV6-2/TRBV6-3
TGTGCCAGCAGCCCTGAGCGGGGGGGTCTCCACGAGCAGTACTTC
CASSPERGGLHEQYF
>many|.|TRBJ2-7|TRBV28
TGTGCCAGCAGTACACCCCCAGGGATCGAGCAGTACTTC
CASSTPPGIEQYF
>.|.|TRBJ1-2|TRBV12-3/TRBV12-4
TGTGCCAGCAGTTATACACCTAACTATGGCTACACCTTC
CASSYTPNYGYTF
>few|.|TRBJ1-2|TRBV12-3/TRBV12-4
TGTGCCAGCAGTGGCCGAGACTATGGCTACACCTTC
CASSGRDYGYTF
>many|.|TRBJ2-2|TRBV29-1
TGCAGCGTTGAAGATCCCGTCCTGCATAGTAACACCGGGGAGCTGTTTTTT
CSVEDPVLHSNTGELFF
>many|.|TRBJ2-7|TRBV12-3/TRBV12-4
TGTGCCAGCAGCCTCGCGACTTTTTACGAGCAGTACTTC
CASSLATFYEQYF
>many|.|TRBJ2-5|TRBV20-1
TGCAGTGCTAGAGAGCAAGAGACCCAGTACTTC
CSAREQETQYF
>many|.|TRBJ2-5|TRBV11-2
TGTGCCAGCAGCTTAGCAGGGGCAGAGACCCAGTACTTC
CASSLAGAETQYF
>few|TRBD1|TRBJ2-7|TRBV7-6
TGTGCCAGCAGCTTAGCTGTCGGACAGGGTAGCGACGAGCAGTACTTC
CASSLAVGQGSDEQYF
>few|TRBD1|TRBJ1-5|TRBV5-1
TGCGCCAGCAGCTTGGGTGGACAGGGATCCCAGCCCCAGCATTTT
CASSLGGQGSQPQHF
>few|.|TRBJ2-1|TRBV4-2
TGTGCCAGCAGCCAAGATAGTGTCGGGGGCGTAGATGAGCAGTTCTTC
CASSQDSVGGVDEQFF
>.|TRBD1|TRBJ1-4|TRBV6-5
TGTGCCAGCAGTATACGACAGGGGGAGAATGAAAAACTGTTTTTT
CASSIRQGENEKLFF
>.|TRBD1|TRBJ1-1|TRBV20-1
TGCAGTGCTGGTAATGTGGGACAGGGGGCTGAAGCTTTCTTT
CSAGNVGQGAEAFF
>.|.|TRBJ2-1|TRBV4-3
TGCGCCAGCAGCCAAGGCGTGCCCTTGGGGGGAGGTGAGCAGTTCTTC
CASSQGVPLGGGEQFF
>many|.|TRBJ2-3|TRBV5-1
TGCGCCAGCAGCACGACTAAAGGGGCTAGCACAGATACGCAGTATTTT
CASSTTKGASTDTQYF
>many|.|TRBJ2-1|TRBV10-3
TGTGCCACCTACCGCCCTTACAATGAGCAGTTCTTC
CATYRPYNEQFF
>many|TRBD1|TRBJ2-7|TRBV11-2
TGTGCCAGCAGCTTAGAACAGGGGCACTCCTACGAGCAGTACTTC
CASSLEQGHSYEQYF
>few|.|TRBJ2-5|TRBV5-1
TGCGCCAGCAGCTTGGCCCTCGCAGGGGAGACCCAGTACTTC
CASSLALAGETQYF
>.|.|TRBJ2-3|TRBV28
TGTGCCAGCCATGGGACGCATAGCACAGATACGCAGTATTTT
CASHGTHSTDTQYF
>many|TRBD2|TRBJ2-3|TRBV5-1
TGCGCCAGCAGCGCGGGACTAGCGGGGGGCACAGATACGCAGTATTTT
CASSAGLAGGTDTQYF
>many|.|TRBJ1-1|TRBV10-3
TGTGCCATCACTCCGGGAGCGAACACTGAAGCTTTCTTT
CAITPGANTEAFF
>few|TRBD2|TRBJ2-5|TRBV4-1
TGCGCCAGCAGCCAAGAGTCTCTAGCGGGGGAGACCCAGTACTTC
CASSQESLAGETQYF
>.|.|TRBJ1-5|TRBV6-2/TRBV6-3
TGTGCCAGCAGTTACGTCGGGCAGGGCGAGGGCCATCAGCCCCAGCATTTT
CASSYVGQGEGHQPQHF
>few|.|TRBJ1-2|TRBV12-3/TRBV12-4
TGTGCCAGCAGAATCCTACCGGGAGGGTCTAATGGCTACACCTTC
CASRILPGGSNGYTF
>.|TRBD2|TRBJ2-3|TRBV12-3/TRBV12-4
TGTGCCAGCAGTTCACCTAGGGGACTAGCGTTTGCAGATACGCAGTATTTT
CASSSPRGLAFADTQYF
>.|.|TRBJ2-3|TRBV11-2
TGTGCCAGCATCCCGGGACCCGCGGCAGATACGCAGTATTTT
CASIPGPAADTQYF
>.|TRBD1|TRBJ1-1|TRBV5-1
TGCGCCAGCAGTAGTGGACCGGGACAGAGGAACACTGAAGCTTTCTTT
CASSSGPGQRNTEAFF
>.|.|TRBJ2-7|TRBV5-1
TGCGCCAGCAGCTTTGCAGCGTACGAGCAGTACTTC
CASSFAAYEQYF
>few|.|TRBJ1-3|TRBV12-3/TRBV12-4
TGTGCCAGCAGCGCGGAAGGGACGGCTGGAAACACCATATATTTT
CASSAEGTAGNTIYF
>.|.|TRBJ2-7|TRBV7-9
TGTGCCAGTAGCACAAGCCGGGGCAGGGTCGAATGGGGGCAGTACTTC
CASSTSRGRVEWGQYF
>.|TRBD1|TRBJ2-7|TRBV20-1
TGCTGTGCCTCCGCCCCGTCCGGGACAGGGGTAGACGAGCAGTACTTC
CCASAPSGTGVDEQYF
>few|TRBD2|TRBJ2-5|TRBV12-3/TRBV12-4
TGTGCCAGCAGTCGCGTTGAGGGCGGGAGAGAGACCCAGTACTTC
CASSRVEGGRETQYF
>.|TRBD1|TRBJ1-5|TRBV28
TGTGCCAGCAGTTTTGGGTCAGGGGGTACCCAGCCCCAGCATTTT
CASSFGSGGTQPQHF
>many|.|TRBJ1-1|TRBV12-3/TRBV12-4
TGTGCCAGCAGTCTCGGGACGGTTGGCACTGAAGCTTTCTTT
CASSLGTVGTEAFF
>few|.|TRBJ2-1|TRBV12-3/TRBV12-4
TGTGCCAGCACTCCAAAGGGTAGCCGGAATGAGCAGTTCTTC
CASTPKGSRNEQFF
>.|.|TRBJ2-2|TRBV7-2
TGTGCCAGCAGCTTAGAAGCAGGGGACCGCGGCGGGGAGCTGTTTTTT
CASSLEAGDRGGELFF